What follows describes a single TCR beta chain. This CDR3 has 12 residues. V was cut by 5 bases and J by 3 bases, with 8 bases left in between. Looked up from germline, CDR1 is PRHDT and CDR2 is FYEKMQ (reference sequence). The data were taken from a study of Tregs in tolerant kidney transplant recipients. Profiled with immunoSEQ multiplex PCR; TCRdb holds only in-frame clones, not every one. The sample yields approximately 260,000 clones, around 82% seen once. The V and J genes are TRBV13 and TRBJ2-7; D not resolved. The receptor's source is a human donor in good health. Sequencing was done on a sample of CD4+ T cells from blood. CDR3: CASSQWGYEQYF. Here the CDR3 DNA reads TGTGCCAGCAGCCAATGGGGCTACGAGCAGTACTTC. Full variable domain (outside the CDR3, taken from reference TRBV13 and TRBJ2-7): AAGVIQSPRHLIKEKRETATLKCYPIPRHDTVYWYQQGPGQDPQFLISFYEKMQSDKGSIPDRFSAQQFSDYHSELNMSSLELGDSALYFCASSQWGYEQYFGPGTRLTVT.